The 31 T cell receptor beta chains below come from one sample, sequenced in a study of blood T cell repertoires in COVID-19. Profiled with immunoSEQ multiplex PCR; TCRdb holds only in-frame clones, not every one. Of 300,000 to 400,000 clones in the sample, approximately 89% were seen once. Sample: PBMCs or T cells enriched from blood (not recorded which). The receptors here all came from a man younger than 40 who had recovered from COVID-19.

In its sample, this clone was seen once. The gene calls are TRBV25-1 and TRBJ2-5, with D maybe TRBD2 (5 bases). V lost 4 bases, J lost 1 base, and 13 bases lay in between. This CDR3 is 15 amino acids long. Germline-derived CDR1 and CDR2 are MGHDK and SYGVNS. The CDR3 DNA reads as TGTGCCAGCAGTGGAGGACTTATCTTCCAAGAGACCCAGTACTTC. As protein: CASSGGLIFQETQYF.

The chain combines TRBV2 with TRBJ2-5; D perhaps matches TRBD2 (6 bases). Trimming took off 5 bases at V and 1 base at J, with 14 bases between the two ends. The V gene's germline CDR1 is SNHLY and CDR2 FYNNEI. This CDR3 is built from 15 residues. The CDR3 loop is CASSQEGVSQETQYF. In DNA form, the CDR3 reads TGTGCCAGCAGTCAGGAGGGAGTCTCCCAAGAGACCCAGTACTTC. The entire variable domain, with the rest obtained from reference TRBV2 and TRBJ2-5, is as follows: EPEVTQTPSHQVTQMGQEVILRCVPISNHLYFYWYRQILGQKVEFLVSFYNNEISEKSEIFDDQFSVERPDGSNFTLKIRSTKLEDSAMYFCASSQEGVSQETQYFGPGTRLLVL.

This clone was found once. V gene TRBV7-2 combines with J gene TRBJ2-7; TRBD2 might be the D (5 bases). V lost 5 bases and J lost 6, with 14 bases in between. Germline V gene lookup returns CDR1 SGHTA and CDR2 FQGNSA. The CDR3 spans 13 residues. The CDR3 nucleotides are TGTGCCAGCAGCCCCGCCTTAGCGTCCGAGCAGTACTTC. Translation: CASSPALASEQYF.

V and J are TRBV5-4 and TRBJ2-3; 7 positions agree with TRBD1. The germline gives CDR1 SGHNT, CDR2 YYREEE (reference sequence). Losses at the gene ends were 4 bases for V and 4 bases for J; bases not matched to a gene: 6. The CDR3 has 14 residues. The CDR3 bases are TGTGCCAGCAGCCAGAGACAGGGTTCAGATACGCAGTATTTT. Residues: CASSQRQGSDTQYF.

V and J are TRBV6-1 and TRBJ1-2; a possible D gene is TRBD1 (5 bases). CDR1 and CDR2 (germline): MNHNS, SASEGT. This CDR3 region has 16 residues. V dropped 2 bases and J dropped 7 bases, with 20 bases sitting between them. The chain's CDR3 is CASSERTTDSEGGYTF. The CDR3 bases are TGTGCCAGCAGTGAAAGGACAACGGATTCGGAGGGTGGCTACACCTTC.

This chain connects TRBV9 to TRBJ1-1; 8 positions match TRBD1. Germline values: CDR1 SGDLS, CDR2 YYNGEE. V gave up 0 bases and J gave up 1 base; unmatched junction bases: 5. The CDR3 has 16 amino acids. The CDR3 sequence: CASSVGTGLKNTEAFF. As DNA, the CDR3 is TGTGCCAGCAGCGTAGGGACAGGGTTGAAGAACACTGAAGCTTTCTTT.

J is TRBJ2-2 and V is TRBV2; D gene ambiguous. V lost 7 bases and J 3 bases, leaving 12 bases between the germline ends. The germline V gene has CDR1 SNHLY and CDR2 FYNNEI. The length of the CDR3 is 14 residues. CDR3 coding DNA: TGTGCCAGCAAGTCCGACATCCACACCGGGGAGCTGTTTTTT. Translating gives CASKSDIHTGELFF.

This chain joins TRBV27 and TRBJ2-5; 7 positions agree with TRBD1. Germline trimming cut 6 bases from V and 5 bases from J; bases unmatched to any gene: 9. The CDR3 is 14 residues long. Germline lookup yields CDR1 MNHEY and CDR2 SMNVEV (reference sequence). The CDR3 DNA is TGTGCCAGCAGGGGAGTAGGGGGCTTGGAGACCCAGTACTTC. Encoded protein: CASRGVGGLETQYF.

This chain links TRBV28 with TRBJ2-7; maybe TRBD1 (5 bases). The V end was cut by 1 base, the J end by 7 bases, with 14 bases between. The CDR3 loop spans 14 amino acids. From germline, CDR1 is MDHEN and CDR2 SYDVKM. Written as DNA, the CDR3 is TGTGCCAGCAGTTTATCCAGGGCCGGCCTGGAGCAGTACTTC. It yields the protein CASSLSRAGLEQYF.

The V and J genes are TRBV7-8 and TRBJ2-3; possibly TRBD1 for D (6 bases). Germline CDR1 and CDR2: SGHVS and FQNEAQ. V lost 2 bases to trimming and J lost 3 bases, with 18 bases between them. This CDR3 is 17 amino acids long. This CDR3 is CASSLRVTGGRTDTQYF. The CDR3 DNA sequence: TGTGCCAGCAGCTTACGTGTGACAGGAGGTAGGACAGATACGCAGTATTTT.

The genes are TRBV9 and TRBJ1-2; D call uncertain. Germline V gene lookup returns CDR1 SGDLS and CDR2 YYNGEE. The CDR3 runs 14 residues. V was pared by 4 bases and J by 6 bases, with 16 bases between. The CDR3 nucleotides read TGTGCCAGCAGCCTATTGACGGCGAGCGATGGCTACACCTTC. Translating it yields CASSLLTASDGYTF.

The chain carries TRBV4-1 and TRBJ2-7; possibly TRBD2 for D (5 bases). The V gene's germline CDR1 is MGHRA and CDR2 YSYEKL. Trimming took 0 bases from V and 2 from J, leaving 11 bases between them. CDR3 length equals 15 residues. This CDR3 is CASSQDFPGTYEQYF. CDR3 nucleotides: TGCGCCAGCAGCCAAGATTTCCCGGGAACCTACGAGCAGTACTTC.

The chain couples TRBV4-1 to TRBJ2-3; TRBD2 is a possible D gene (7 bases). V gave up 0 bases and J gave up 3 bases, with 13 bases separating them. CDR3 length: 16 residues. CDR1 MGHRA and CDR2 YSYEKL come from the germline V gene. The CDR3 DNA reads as TGCGCCAGCAGCCAAGAGAACGGGGGGCGAACAGATACGCAGTATTTT. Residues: CASSQENGGRTDTQYF.

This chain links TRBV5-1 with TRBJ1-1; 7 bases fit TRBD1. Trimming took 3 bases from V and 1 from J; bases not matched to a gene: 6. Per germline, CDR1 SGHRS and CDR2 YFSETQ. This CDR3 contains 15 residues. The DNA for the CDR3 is TGCGCCAGCAGCTCCCGACAGGGAAGGAACACTGAAGCTTTCTTT. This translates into CASSSRQGRNTEAFF.

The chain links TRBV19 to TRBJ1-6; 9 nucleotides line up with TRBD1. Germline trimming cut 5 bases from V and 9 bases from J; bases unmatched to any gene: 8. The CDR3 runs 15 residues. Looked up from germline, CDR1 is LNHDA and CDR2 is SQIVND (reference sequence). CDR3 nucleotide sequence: TGTGCCAGTAGTCCAGGGGACAGGGTTCTTTCACCCCTCCACTTT. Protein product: CASSPGDRVLSPLHF.

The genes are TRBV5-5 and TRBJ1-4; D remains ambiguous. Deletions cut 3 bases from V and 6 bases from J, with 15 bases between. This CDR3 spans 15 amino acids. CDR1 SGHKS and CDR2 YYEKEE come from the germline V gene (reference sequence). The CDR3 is CASSYDPVGDEKLFF. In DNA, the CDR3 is TGTGCCAGCAGCTATGACCCCGTAGGAGATGAAAAACTGTTTTTT.

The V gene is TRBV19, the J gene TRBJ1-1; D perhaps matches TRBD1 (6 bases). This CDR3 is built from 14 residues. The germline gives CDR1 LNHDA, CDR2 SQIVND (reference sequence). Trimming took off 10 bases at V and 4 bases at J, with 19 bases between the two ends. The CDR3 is CATGWVQGRTEAFF. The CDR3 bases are TGTGCCACCGGATGGGTACAGGGACGCACTGAAGCTTTCTTT.

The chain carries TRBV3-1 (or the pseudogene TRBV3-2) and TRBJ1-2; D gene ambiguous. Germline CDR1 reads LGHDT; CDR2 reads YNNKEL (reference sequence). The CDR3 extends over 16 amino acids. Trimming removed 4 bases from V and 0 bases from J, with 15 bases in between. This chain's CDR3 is CASSLSREKTNYGYTF. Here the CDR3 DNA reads TGTGCCAGCAGCCTTTCCCGGGAAAAAACTAACTATGGCTACACCTTC.

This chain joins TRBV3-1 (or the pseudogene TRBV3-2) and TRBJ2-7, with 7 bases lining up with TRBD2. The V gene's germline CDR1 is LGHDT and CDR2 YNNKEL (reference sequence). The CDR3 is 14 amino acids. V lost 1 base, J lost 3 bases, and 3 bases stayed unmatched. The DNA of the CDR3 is TGTGCCAGCAGCCAAGGGACGGGGGGCTACGAGCAGTACTTC. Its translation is CASSQGTGGYEQYF.

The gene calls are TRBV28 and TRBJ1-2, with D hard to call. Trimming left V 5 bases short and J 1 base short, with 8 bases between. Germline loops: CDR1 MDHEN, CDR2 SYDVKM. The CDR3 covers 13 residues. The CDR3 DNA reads TGTGCCAGCAGTCCCCACTTTAACTATGGCTACACCTTC. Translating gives CASSPHFNYGYTF.

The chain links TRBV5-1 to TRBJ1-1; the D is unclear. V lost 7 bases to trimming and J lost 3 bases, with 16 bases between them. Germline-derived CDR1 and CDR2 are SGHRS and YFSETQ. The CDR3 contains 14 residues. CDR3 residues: CASRHYVDDTEAFF. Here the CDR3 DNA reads TGCGCCAGCCGTCACTATGTCGACGACACTGAAGCTTTCTTT.

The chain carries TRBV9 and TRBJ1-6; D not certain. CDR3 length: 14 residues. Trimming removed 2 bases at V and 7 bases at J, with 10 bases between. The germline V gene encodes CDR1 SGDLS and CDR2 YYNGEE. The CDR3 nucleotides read TGTGCCAGCAGCGTGCGACAATACAATTCACCCCTCCACTTT. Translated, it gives CASSVRQYNSPLHF.

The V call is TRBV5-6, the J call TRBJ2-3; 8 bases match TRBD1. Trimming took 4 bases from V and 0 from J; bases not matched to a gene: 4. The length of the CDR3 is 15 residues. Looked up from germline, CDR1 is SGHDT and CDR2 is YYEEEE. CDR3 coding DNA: TGTGCCAGCAGCAAAGGACAGGGCAGCACAGATACGCAGTATTTT. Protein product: CASSKGQGSTDTQYF.

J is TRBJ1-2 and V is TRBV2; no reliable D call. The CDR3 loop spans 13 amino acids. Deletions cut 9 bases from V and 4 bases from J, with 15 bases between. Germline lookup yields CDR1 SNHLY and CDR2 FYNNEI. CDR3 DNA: TGTGCCAGGTGGTTGCCCGGTGGCTATGGCTACACCTTC. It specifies CARWLPGGYGYTF.

CDR3 sequence: CASSLLQGATDTQYF. CDR3 sequence (DNA): TGTGCCAGCAGTCTCCTACAGGGTGCTACAGATACGCAGTATTTT. The chain recombines TRBV6-5 with TRBJ2-3; weak D call: TRBD1 (6 bases). V was clipped by 5 bases and J by 3 bases, with 15 bases between them. Per the germline V gene, CDR1 is MNHEY and CDR2 is SVGAGI. The CDR3 contains 15 residues.

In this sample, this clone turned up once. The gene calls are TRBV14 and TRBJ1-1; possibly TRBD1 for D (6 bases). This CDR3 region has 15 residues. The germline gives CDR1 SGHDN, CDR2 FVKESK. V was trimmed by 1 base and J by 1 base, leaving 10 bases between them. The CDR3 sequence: CASSQVPGQNTEAFF. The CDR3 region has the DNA TGTGCCAGCAGCCAAGTCCCGGGACAGAACACTGAAGCTTTCTTT.

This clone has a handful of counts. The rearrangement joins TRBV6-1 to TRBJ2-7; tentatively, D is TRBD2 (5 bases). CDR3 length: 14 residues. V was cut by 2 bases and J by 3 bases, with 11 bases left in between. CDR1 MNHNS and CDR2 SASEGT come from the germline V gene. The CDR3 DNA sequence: TGTGCCAGCAGTGAAATGGCAGGAGGCTACGAGCAGTACTTC. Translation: CASSEMAGGYEQYF.

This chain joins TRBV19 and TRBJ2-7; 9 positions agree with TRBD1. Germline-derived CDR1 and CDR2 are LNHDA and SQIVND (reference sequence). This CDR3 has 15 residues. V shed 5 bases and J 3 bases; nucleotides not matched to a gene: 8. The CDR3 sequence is CASSVSGTGIYEQYF. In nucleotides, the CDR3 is TGTGCCAGTAGTGTCTCCGGGACAGGGATCTACGAGCAGTACTTC.

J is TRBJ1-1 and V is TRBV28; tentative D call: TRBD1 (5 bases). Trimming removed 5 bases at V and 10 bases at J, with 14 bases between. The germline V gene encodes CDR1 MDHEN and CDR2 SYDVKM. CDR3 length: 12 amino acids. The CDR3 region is CASSTQGRSAFF. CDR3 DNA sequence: TGTGCCAGCAGTACTCAGGGTCGGTCAGCTTTCTTT.

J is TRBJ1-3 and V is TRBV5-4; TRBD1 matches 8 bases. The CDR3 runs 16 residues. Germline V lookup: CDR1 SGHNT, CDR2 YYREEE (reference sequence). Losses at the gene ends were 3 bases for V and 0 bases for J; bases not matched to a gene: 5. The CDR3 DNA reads TGTGCCAGCAGCTCAGGGGGCGCCGGCTCTGGAAACACCATATATTTT. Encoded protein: CASSSGGAGSGNTIYF.

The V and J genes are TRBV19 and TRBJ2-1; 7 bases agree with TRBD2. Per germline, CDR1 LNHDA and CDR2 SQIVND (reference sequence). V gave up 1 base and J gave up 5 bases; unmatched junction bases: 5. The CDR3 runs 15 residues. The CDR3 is CASSIVGTKNNEQFF. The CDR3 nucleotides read TGTGCCAGTAGTATAGTGGGGACTAAGAACAATGAGCAGTTCTTC.